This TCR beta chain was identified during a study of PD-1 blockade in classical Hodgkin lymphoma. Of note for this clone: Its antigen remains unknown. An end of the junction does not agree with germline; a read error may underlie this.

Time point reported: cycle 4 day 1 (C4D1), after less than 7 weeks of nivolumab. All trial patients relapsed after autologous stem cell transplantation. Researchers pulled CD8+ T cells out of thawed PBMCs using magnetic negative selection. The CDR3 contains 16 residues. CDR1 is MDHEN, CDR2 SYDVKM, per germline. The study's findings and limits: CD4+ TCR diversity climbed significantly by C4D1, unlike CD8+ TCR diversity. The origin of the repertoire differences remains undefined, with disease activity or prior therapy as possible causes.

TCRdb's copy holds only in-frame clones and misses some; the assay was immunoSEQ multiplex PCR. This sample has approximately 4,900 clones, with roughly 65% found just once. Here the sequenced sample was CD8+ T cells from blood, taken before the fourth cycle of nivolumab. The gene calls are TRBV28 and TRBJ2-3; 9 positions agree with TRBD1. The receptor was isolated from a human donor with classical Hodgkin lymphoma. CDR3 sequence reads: CVSSLIQGADIDTQYF. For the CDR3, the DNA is TGTGTCAGCAGTCTTATACAGGGGGCGGATATAGATACGCAGTATTTT. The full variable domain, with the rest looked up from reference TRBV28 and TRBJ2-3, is DVKVTQSSRYLVKRTGEKVFLECVQDMDHENMFWYRQDPGLGLRLIYFSYDVKMKEKGDIPEGYSVSREKKERFSLILESASTNQTSMYLCVSSLIQGADIDTQYFGPGTRLTVL.